The next 18 T cell receptor beta chains were all read from a single sample in a study of T cell responses to AZD1222 COVID-19 vaccine. The table came from immunoSEQ multiplex PCR; TCRdb's copy has only in-frame clones and leaves some out. The repertoire holds under 150,000 clones, with roughly 90% as singletons. The sample was peripheral blood, taken 28 days after the second AZD1222 dose. Source of these receptors: an adult who received the AZD1222 COVID-19 vaccine.

The chain recombines TRBV9 with TRBJ1-5, with a possible D match to TRBD1 (5 bases). Between the trimmed V and J ends, which lost 3 bases and 4 bases, there was a span of 11 bases. The CDR3 is made up of 14 amino acids. Per germline, CDR1 SGDLS and CDR2 YYNGEE. The CDR3 sequence: CASSADSYNQPQHF. The CDR3 nucleotides read TGTGCCAGCAGCGCAGACAGTTATAATCAGCCCCAGCATTTT. The whole variable domain, remainder taken from reference TRBV9 and TRBJ1-5, is DSGVTQTPKHLITATGQRVTLRCSPRSGDLSVYWYQQSLDQGLQFLIQYYNGEERAKGNILERFSAQQFPDLHSELNLSSLELGDSALYFCASSADSYNQPQHFGDGTRLSIL.

The gene calls are TRBV5-6 and TRBJ1-6, with D perhaps matching TRBD1 (5 bases). Trimming stripped 4 bases from V and 7 bases from J, with 9 bases between. Germline V gene sequence: CDR1 SGHDT, CDR2 YYEEEE. The CDR3 runs 13 residues. The CDR3 protein is CASSRGGNSPLHF. For the CDR3, the DNA is TGTGCCAGCAGCCGCGGGGGGAATTCACCCCTCCACTTT.

The chain combines TRBV4-1 with TRBJ1-4; D is ambiguous. The germline V gene encodes CDR1 MGHRA and CDR2 YSYEKL. Between the trimmed V and J ends, which lost 0 bases and 8 bases, there was a span of 19 bases. This CDR3 is built from 17 residues. CDR3 in amino acids: CASSQDVGSKVSEKLFF. The CDR3 DNA sequence: TGCGCCAGCAGCCAAGATGTTGGGAGTAAGGTGTCCGAAAAACTGTTTTTT.

V usage is TRBV7-9 and J usage is TRBJ2-5; unclear D gene. Germline V gene sequence: CDR1 SEHNR, CDR2 FQNEAQ (reference sequence). CDR3 size: 15 residues. V gave up 0 bases and J gave up 0 bases, with 8 bases separating them. Written as DNA, the CDR3 is TGTGCCAGCAGCTTAGCGTCGGCGTACCAAGAGACCCAGTACTTC. Translating gives CASSLASAYQETQYF. The full variable domain, in which reference TRBV7-9 and TRBJ2-5 provide the parts outside the CDR3, is DTGVSQNPRHKITKRGQNVTFRCDPISEHNRLYWYRQTLGQGPEFLTYFQNEAQLEKSRLLSDRFSAERPKGSFSTLEIQRTEQGDSAMYLCASSLASAYQETQYFGPGTRLLVL.

This sequence joins TRBV5-8 and TRBJ1-1; D remains unclear. This CDR3 spans 16 amino acids. The germline V gene has CDR1 SGHTS and CDR2 YDEGEE. Trimming cost V 1 base and J 1 base, with 14 bases left between them. CDR3: CASSLRAGSPNTEAFF. CDR3 DNA: TGTGCCAGCAGCTTGAGAGCAGGCTCGCCGAACACTGAAGCTTTCTTT.

This clone was recorded only once. The CDR3 spells CASSVQAGANEKLFF. CDR3 sequence (DNA): TGTGCCAGCAGTGTCCAAGCAGGGGCTAATGAAAAACTGTTTTTT. This chain uses TRBV2 with TRBJ1-4; TRBD1 might be the D (6 bases). The CDR3 is 15 amino acids. Trimming left V 4 bases short and J 3 bases short, with 12 bases between. The germline gives CDR1 SNHLY, CDR2 FYNNEI.

The chain is built from TRBV5-6 and TRBJ2-7; 8 bases agree with TRBD1. The CDR3 loop spans 13 amino acids. The V segment lost 4 bases and the J segment 5 bases; nucleotides outside the gene matches: 5. Germline loops: CDR1 SGHDT, CDR2 YYEEEE. For the CDR3, the DNA is TGTGCCAGCAGCACCGCAGGGGGCCACGAGCAGTACTTC. Its protein product is CASSTAGGHEQYF.

The chain joins TRBV11-2 to TRBJ1-3; 8 nucleotides agree with TRBD1. The CDR3 has 17 residues. CDR1 SGHAT and CDR2 FQNNGV come from the germline V gene. V shed 2 bases and J 2 bases; nucleotides not matched to a gene: 8. CDR3 nucleotides: TGTGCCAGCAGCTTAAGAGCCCAGGGGGCGACTGGAAACACCATATATTTT. Its protein is CASSLRAQGATGNTIYF.

The chain carries TRBV7-2 and TRBJ2-3; TRBD2 matches at 10 bases. Germline CDR1 reads SGHTA; CDR2 reads FQGNSA. This CDR3 is 15 amino acids long. V lost 1 base, J lost 7 bases, and 5 bases stayed unmatched. The CDR3 DNA is TGTGCCAGCAGCTTAGACGGTAGCGGGAGGAATACGCAGTATTTT. Translation: CASSLDGSGRNTQYF.

V gene TRBV29-1 combines with J gene TRBJ2-1; D is unclear. Trimming removed 3 bases at V and 7 bases at J, with 7 bases between. The CDR3 has 11 amino acids. Looked up from germline, CDR1 is SQVTM and CDR2 is ANQGSEA. The chain's CDR3 is CSVDRRNEQFF. CDR3 bases: TGCAGCGTTGATCGTAGGAATGAGCAGTTCTTC.

This clone was seen once. As DNA, the CDR3 is TGTGCCTGGAGTGTAGGGCAGGGAAACACTGAAGCTTTCTTT. Translation: CAWSVGQGNTEAFF. The gene calls are TRBV30 and TRBJ1-1, with D perhaps matching TRBD1 (5 bases). With 0 bases removed from V and 2 bases from J, the gap between germline ends came to 10 bases. The CDR3 length is 14 residues. Germline lookup yields CDR1 GTSNPN and CDR2 SVGIG (reference sequence).

This rearrangement joins TRBV28 to TRBJ1-2, with 7 nucleotides matching TRBD1. The CDR3 runs 16 residues. Germline V lookup: CDR1 MDHEN, CDR2 SYDVKM. J gave up 3 bases and V 4 bases, and 11 bases lay outside the gene matches. The CDR3 DNA follows: TGTGCCAGCAGTTCCTTCCCAGGGGGGGTCCACTATGGCTACACCTTC. Translated, it gives CASSSFPGGVHYGYTF.

On this clone: At one end the junction does not follow the germline gene, possibly because of a read error. The gene calls are TRBV10-3 and TRBJ1-1; D not certain. The V gene's germline CDR1 is ENHRY and CDR2 SYGVKD. The CDR3 extends over 12 amino acids. Here the CDR3 reads CAISERQTDAFF. CDR3 coding DNA: TGTGCCATCAGTGAGCGGCAGACTGACGCTTTCTTT.

This clone was counted a few times. The chain joins TRBV27 to TRBJ2-7; 9 nucleotides align to TRBD1. The V gene end was trimmed by 5 bases and the J gene end by 0 bases; junction bases not matched to a gene: 11. This CDR3 has 17 amino acids. Germline loops: CDR1 MNHEY, CDR2 SMNVEV (reference sequence). CDR3 in amino acids: CASSVLGQGLSSYEQYF. The CDR3 nucleotides are TGTGCCAGCAGTGTCCTGGGACAGGGCCTGAGCTCCTACGAGCAGTACTTC.

The count of this clone is one. The V gene is TRBV7-8, the J gene TRBJ2-7; 8 nucleotides match TRBD2. The CDR3 loop spans 15 amino acids. The germline V gene has CDR1 SGHVS and CDR2 FQNEAQ. Losses at the gene ends were 6 bases for V and 3 bases for J; bases not matched to a gene: 10. In DNA, the CDR3 is TGTGCCAGCAGACCTCGGGAGGGGGGATACTACGAGCAGTACTTC. It codes for CASRPREGGYYEQYF.

This clone is a singleton in its sample. This chain connects TRBV19 to TRBJ2-1, with D possibly matching TRBD2 (7 bases). Looked up from germline, CDR1 is LNHDA and CDR2 is SQIVND (reference sequence). Trimming cost V 5 bases and J 8 bases, with 16 bases left between them. This CDR3 is 14 amino acids long. CDR3 amino acids: CASSLGGGMDEQFF. The CDR3 coding sequence is TGTGCCAGTAGTCTAGGGGGGGGGATGGATGAGCAGTTCTTC.

CDR3 in amino acids: CASSSRLAGDQEQFF. In DNA, the CDR3 is TGCGCCAGCAGCTCCAGACTAGCGGGAGATCAGGAGCAGTTCTTC. The V gene is TRBV5-1, the J gene TRBJ2-1; 12 bases align to TRBD2. V gave up 3 bases and J gave up 10 bases; unmatched junction bases: 8. The CDR3 loop spans 15 amino acids. Germline loops: CDR1 SGHRS, CDR2 YFSETQ.

The chain is built from TRBV7-2 and TRBJ1-3; the D is unclear. Looked up from germline, CDR1 is SGHTA and CDR2 is FQGNSA. The CDR3 has 13 residues. Trimming took 3 bases from V and 8 from J, leaving 11 bases between them. The CDR3 nucleotides are TGTGCCAGCAGCTTCTTCGGTGGTGACACCATATATTTT. Translating it yields CASSFFGGDTIYF.